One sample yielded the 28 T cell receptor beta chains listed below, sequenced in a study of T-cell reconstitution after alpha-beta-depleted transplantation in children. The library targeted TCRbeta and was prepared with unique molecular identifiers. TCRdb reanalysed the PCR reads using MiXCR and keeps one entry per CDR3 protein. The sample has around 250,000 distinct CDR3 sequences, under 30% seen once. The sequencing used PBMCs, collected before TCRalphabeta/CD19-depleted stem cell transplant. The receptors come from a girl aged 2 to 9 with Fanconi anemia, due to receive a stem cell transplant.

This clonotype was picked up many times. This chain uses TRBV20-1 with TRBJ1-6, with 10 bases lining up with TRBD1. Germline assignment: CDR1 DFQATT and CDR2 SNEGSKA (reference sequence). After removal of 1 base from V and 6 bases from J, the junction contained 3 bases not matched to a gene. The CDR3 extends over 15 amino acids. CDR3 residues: CSARADRGPNSPLHF. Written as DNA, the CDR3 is TGCAGTGCTAGAGCTGACAGGGGGCCTAATTCACCCCTCCACTTT.

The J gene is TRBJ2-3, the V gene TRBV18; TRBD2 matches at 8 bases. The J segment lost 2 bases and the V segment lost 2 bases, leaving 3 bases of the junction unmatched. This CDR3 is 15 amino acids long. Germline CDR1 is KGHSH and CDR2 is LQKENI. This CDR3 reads CASSPLRGVTDTQYF. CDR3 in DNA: TGTGCCAGCTCACCATTGCGGGGGGTCACAGATACGCAGTATTTT.

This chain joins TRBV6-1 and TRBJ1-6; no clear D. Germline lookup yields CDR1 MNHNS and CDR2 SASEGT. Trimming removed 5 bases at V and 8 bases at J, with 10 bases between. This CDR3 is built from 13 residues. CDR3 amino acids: CASSLQVDSPLHF. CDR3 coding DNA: TGTGCCAGCAGTCTCCAGGTTGATTCACCCCTCCACTTT.

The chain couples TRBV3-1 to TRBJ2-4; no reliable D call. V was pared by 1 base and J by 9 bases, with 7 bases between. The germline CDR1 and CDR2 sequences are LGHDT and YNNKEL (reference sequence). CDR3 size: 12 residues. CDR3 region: CASSQAMGIQYF. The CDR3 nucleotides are TGTGCCAGCAGCCAAGCAATGGGCATTCAGTACTTC.

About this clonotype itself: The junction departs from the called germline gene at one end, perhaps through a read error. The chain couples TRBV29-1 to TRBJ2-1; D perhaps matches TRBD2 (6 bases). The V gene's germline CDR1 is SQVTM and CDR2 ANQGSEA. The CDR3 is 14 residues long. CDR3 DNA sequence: TGCAGCGTTTTTGCTAGCGCTCCCTACAATGAACAGTTCTTC. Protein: CSVFASAPYNEQFF.

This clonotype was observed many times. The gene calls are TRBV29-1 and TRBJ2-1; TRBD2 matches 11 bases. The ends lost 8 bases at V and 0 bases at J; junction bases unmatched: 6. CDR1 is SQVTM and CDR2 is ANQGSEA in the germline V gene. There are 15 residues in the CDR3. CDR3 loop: CSTSGLAASYNEQFF. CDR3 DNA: TGCAGCACCTCGGGACTAGCGGCCTCCTACAATGAGCAGTTCTTC.

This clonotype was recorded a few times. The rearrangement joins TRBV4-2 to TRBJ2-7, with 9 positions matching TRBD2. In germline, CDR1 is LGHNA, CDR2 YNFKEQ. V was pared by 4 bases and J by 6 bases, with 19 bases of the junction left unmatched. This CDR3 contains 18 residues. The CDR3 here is CASSPLLAGRREGIEQYF. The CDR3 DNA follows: TGTGCCAGCAGCCCCCTTCTAGCGGGGCGGCGGGAGGGGATCGAGCAGTACTTC.

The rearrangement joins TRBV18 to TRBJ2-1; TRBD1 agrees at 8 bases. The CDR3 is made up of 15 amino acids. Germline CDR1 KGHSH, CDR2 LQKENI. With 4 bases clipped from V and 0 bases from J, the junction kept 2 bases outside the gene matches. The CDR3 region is CASSLQGVSYNEQFF. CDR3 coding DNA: TGTGCCAGCTCACTACAGGGGGTCTCCTACAATGAGCAGTTCTTC.

In nucleotides, the CDR3 is TGTGCCAGCAGCCTTACTAGCGGGGCAGATACGCCCTATTTT. As protein: CASSLTSGADTPYF. The chain recombines TRBV4-2 with TRBJ2-3, with TRBD2 identical over 10 bases. CDR3 length: 14 amino acids. V shed 4 bases, J shed 15 bases, and the junction held 13 bases outside the gene matches. Germline values: CDR1 LGHNA, CDR2 YNFKEQ.

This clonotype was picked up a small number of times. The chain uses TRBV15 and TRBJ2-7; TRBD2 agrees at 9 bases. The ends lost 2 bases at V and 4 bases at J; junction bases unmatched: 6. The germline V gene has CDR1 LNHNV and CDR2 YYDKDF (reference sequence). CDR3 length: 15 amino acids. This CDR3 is CATSRSVREGYEQYF. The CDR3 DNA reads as TGTGCCACCAGCAGATCGGTGCGGGAGGGGTACGAGCAGTACTTC. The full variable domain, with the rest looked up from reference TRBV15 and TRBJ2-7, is DAMVIQNPRYQVTQFGKPVTLSCSQTLNHNVMYWYQQKSSQAPKLLFHYYDKDFNNEADTPDNFQSRRPNTSFCFLDIRSPGLGDTAMYLCATSRSVREGYEQYFGPGTRLTVT.

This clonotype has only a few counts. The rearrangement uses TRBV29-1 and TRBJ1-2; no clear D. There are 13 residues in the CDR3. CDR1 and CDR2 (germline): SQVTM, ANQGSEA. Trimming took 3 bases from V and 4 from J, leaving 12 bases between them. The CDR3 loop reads CSVDRVNLYGYTF. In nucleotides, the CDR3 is TGCAGCGTTGATCGGGTGAATCTCTATGGCTACACCTTC. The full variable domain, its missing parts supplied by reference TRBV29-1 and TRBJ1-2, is SAVISQKPSRDICQRGTSLTIQCQVDSQVTMMFWYRQQPGQSLTLIATANQGSEATYESGFVIDKFPISRPNLTFSTLTVSNMSPEDSSIYLCSVDRVNLYGYTFGSGTRLTVV.

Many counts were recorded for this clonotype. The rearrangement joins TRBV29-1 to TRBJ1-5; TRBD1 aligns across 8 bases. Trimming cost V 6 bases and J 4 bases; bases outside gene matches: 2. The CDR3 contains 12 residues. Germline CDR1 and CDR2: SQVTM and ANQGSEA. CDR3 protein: CSVRTGNQPQHF. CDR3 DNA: TGCAGCGTGAGGACAGGGAATCAGCCCCAGCATTTT. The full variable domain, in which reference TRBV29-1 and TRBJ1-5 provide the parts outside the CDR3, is SAVISQKPSRDICQRGTSLTIQCQVDSQVTMMFWYRQQPGQSLTLIATANQGSEATYESGFVIDKFPISRPNLTFSTLTVSNMSPEDSSIYLCSVRTGNQPQHFGDGTRLSIL.

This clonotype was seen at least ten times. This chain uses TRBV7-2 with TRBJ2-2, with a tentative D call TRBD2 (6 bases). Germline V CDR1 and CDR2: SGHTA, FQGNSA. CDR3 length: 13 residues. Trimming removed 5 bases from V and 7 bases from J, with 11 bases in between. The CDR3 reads CASSPRLVGELFF. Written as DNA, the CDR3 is TGTGCCAGCAGCCCCCGACTAGTCGGGGAGCTGTTTTTT.

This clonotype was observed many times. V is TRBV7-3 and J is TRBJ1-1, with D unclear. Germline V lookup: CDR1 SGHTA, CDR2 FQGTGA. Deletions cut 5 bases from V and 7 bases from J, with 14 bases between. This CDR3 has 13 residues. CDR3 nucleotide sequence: TGTGCCAGCAGCCTCACCGGACGGGATGAAGCTTTCTTT. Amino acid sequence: CASSLTGRDEAFF.

This CDR3 reads CASRNQETQYF. The CDR3 DNA reads as TGTGCCAGCAGGAACCAAGAGACCCAGTACTTC. The V gene is TRBV12-3 or TRBV12-4, the J gene TRBJ2-5; no definite D call. With 6 bases removed from V and 0 bases from J, the gap between germline ends came to 2 bases. This CDR3 contains 11 residues.

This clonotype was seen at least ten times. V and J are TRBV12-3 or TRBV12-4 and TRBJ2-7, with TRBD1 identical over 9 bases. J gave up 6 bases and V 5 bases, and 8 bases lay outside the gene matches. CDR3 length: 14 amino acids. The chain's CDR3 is CASSRDRALLEQYF. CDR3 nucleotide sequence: TGTGCCAGCAGTAGGGACAGGGCCCTCCTCGAGCAGTACTTC.

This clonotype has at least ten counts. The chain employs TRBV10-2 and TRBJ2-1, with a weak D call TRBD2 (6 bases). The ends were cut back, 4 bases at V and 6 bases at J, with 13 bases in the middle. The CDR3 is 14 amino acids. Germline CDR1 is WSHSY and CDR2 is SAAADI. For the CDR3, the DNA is TGCGCCAGCAGTGTGGGGGGAGTCTTCAATGAGCAGTTCTTC. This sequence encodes CASSVGGVFNEQFF.

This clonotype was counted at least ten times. The CDR3, as DNA: TGCAGTGCTAGAGAGACTAGCTACAATGAGCAGTTCTTC. Translated, it gives CSARETSYNEQFF. The V gene is TRBV20-1, the J gene TRBJ2-1; D perhaps matches TRBD2 (6 bases). Per germline, CDR1 DFQATT and CDR2 SNEGSKA (reference sequence). V was cut by 0 bases and J by 3 bases, with 6 bases left in between. The CDR3 covers 13 residues.

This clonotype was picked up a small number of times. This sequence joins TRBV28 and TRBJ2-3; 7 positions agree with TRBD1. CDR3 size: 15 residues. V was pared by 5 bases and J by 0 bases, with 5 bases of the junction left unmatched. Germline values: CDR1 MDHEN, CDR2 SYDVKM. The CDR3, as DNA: TGTGCCAGCAGTGAACAGGGGTCGAGCACAGATACGCAGTATTTT. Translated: CASSEQGSSTDTQYF.

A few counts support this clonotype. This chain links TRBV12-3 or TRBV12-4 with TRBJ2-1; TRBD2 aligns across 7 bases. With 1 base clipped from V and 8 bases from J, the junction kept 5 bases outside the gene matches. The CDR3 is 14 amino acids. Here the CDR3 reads CASSLEGTIDEQFF. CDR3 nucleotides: TGTGCCAGCAGTTTAGAGGGGACTATCGATGAGCAGTTCTTC.

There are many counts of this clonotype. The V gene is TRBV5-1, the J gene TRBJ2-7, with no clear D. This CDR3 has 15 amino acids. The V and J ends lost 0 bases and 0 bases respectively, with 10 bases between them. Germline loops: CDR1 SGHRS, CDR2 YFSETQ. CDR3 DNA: TGCGCCAGCAGCTTGGTATCGGTTAGCTCCTACGAGCAGTACTTC. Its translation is CASSLVSVSSYEQYF.

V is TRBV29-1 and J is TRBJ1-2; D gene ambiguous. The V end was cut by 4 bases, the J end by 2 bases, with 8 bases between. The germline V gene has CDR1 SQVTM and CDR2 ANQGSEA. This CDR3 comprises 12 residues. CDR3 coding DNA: TGCAGCGTTGTACTGGGGAACTATGGCTACACCTTC. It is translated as CSVVLGNYGYTF.

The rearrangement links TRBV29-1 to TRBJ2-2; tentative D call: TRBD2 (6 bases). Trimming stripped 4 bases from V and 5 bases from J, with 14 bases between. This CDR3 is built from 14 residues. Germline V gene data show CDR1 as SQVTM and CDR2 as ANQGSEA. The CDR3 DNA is TGCAGCGTTGGTGCGGGGTCGAGGACCGGGGAGCTGTTTTTT. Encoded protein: CSVGAGSRTGELFF.

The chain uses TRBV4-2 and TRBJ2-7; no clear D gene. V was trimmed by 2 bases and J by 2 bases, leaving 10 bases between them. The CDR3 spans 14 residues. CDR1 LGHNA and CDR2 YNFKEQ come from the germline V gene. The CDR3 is CASSQPNGAYEQYF. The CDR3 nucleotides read TGTGCCAGCAGCCAACCGAATGGCGCCTACGAGCAGTACTTC.

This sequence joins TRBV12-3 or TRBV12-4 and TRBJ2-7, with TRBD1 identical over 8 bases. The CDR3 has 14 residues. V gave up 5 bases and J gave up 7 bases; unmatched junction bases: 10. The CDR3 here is CASSPTGGRGEQYF. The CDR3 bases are TGTGCCAGCAGTCCCACAGGGGGTCGGGGGGAGCAGTACTTC.

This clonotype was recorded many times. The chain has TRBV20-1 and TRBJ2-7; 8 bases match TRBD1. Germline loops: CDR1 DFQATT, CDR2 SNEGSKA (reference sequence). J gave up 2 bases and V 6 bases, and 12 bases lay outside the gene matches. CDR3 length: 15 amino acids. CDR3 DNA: TGCAGTGCCCCCACGGTATGGGACAGGACCTACGAGCAGTACTTC. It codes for CSAPTVWDRTYEQYF.

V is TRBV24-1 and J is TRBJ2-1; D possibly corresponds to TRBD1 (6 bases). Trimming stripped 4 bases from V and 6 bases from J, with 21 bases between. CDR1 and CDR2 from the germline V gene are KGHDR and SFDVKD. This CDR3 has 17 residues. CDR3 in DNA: TGTGCCACCAGTGAAGCCACCCCAGGGGATGGTGGCAATGAGCAGTTCTTC. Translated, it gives CATSEATPGDGGNEQFF.

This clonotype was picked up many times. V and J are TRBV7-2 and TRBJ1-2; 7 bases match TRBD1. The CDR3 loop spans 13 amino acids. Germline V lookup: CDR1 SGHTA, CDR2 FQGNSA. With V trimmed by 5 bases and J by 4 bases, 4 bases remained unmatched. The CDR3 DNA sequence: TGTGCCAGCAGCATACAGGGGACCTATGGCTACACCTTC. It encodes CASSIQGTYGYTF.